One and the same sample provided the 6 T cell receptor beta chains below, sequenced in a study of OX40 agonist ivuxolimab in advanced cancers. Assay: immunoSEQ multiplex PCR; the TCRdb copy retains only in-frame clones and omits some. The sample consists of about 68,000 clones, more than 65% of them appearing once. This sample comprised CD4+ or CD8+ T cells sorted from blood, obtained in a trial of the OX40 agonist ivuxolimab. Source of these receptors: an adult with an advanced solid tumor such as melanoma, head and neck, liver or kidney cancer.

The chain employs TRBV18 and TRBJ2-2, with 13 positions matching TRBD2. Germline-derived CDR1 and CDR2 are KGHSH and LQKENI. J lost 7 bases, V lost 6 bases, and 11 bases had no gene match. The CDR3 totals 17 residues. The CDR3 protein is CASSPATSGRANGELFF. CDR3 DNA: TGTGCCAGCTCTCCCGCTACTAGCGGGAGGGCCAACGGGGAGCTGTTTTTT.

The CDR3 sequence is CASSPYTNTEAFF. In DNA, the CDR3 is TGTGCCAGCAGCCCTTACACGAACACTGAAGCTTTCTTT. The V call is TRBV9, the J call TRBJ1-1; D remains unclear. Germline V gene lookup returns CDR1 SGDLS and CDR2 YYNGEE. V lost 4 bases and J lost 1, with 8 bases in between. The CDR3 covers 13 residues.

The chain uses TRBV6-5 and TRBJ2-7; no reliable D call. The germline gives CDR1 MNHEY, CDR2 SVGAGI. The ends were cut back, 7 bases at V and 1 base at J, with 11 bases in the middle. The CDR3 has 13 residues. Written as DNA, the CDR3 is TGTGCCAGCACGTCATCAGGTTCCTACGAGCAGTACTTC. Amino acid sequence: CASTSSGSYEQYF.

The V gene is TRBV19, the J gene TRBJ1-6, with unresolved D. Trimming stripped 4 bases from V and 7 bases from J, with 11 bases between. CDR1 and CDR2 from the germline V gene are LNHDA and SQIVND (reference sequence). The CDR3 is made up of 14 amino acids. CDR3 sequence (DNA): TGTGCCAGTAGTAACCGGGAACAAAATTCACCCCTCCACTTT. Protein: CASSNREQNSPLHF. The entire variable domain, with the rest obtained from reference TRBV19 and TRBJ1-6, is as follows: DGGITQSPKYLFRKEGQNVTLSCEQNLNHDAMYWYRQDPGQGLRLIYYSQIVNDFQKGDIAEGYSVSREKKESFPLTVTSAQKNPTAFYLCASSNREQNSPLHFGNGTRLTVT.

Worth noting for this clone: This sample includes further DNA sequences coding for the same CDR3. The rearrangement joins TRBV15 to TRBJ2-5; a weak D match, TRBD2 (6 bases). This CDR3 is built from 13 residues. In germline, CDR1 is LNHNV, CDR2 YYDKDF (reference sequence). The V end was cut by 5 bases, the J end by 2 bases, with 9 bases between. The CDR3 DNA reads as TGTGCCACCAGCCGGGACTTTCAAGAGACCCAGTACTTC. It is translated as CATSRDFQETQYF.

The chain uses TRBV28 and TRBJ2-5, with 10 bases identical to TRBD1. In germline, CDR1 is MDHEN, CDR2 SYDVKM. The CDR3 contains 14 residues. V shed 6 bases, J shed 5 bases, and the junction held 6 bases outside the gene matches. The CDR3 DNA reads as TGTGCCAGCAGCCGGACAGGGGGATGGGAGACCCAGTACTTC. Translation: CASSRTGGWETQYF.